These 30 T cell receptor beta chains were sequenced from one sample in a study of T cells after yellow fever vaccination. TCRdb ran MiXCR on the 5' RACE reads and lists one entry per CDR3 protein. The table includes roughly 300,000 distinct CDR3 sequences, about 6.9% detected once. The sample was PBMCs, taken approximately 40 days after the first yellow fever vaccination. Every receptor here comes from a man between 18 and 29 years old who received the YFV17D yellow fever vaccine.

The chain is built from TRBV2 and TRBJ2-7; the D is unclear. The CDR3 spans 12 residues. CDR1 is SNHLY, CDR2 FYNNEI, per germline. Trimming took off 7 bases at V and 1 base at J, with 8 bases between the two ends. The CDR3, as DNA: TGTGCCAGCATCGACACGTCCTACGAGCAGTACTTC. It translates to CASIDTSYEQYF.

This clonotype has only a few counts. The junction shows a germline mismatch at one end, possibly a read error. This chain connects TRBV5-5 to TRBJ1-2, with 7 bases lining up with TRBD1. This CDR3 comprises 12 residues. In germline, CDR1 is SGHKS, CDR2 YYEKEE (reference sequence). The CDR3 is CASSSFPTGLSF. CDR3 DNA sequence: TGTGCCAGCAGTTCATTCCCGACAGGGCTGAGTTTC.

This clonotype occurred many times. This chain uses TRBV20-1 with TRBJ1-1, with TRBD1 as a possible D gene (5 bases). This CDR3 comprises 16 residues. The germline gives CDR1 DFQATT, CDR2 SNEGSKA (reference sequence). Between the trimmed V and J ends, which lost 0 bases and 11 bases, there was a span of 25 bases. The CDR3 sequence: CSARDGIREAKWGAFF. DNA of the CDR3: TGCAGTGCTAGAGATGGTATCCGAGAGGCTAAATGGGGGGCTTTCTTT.

This clonotype has at least ten counts. The chain has TRBV5-1 and TRBJ2-1, with D tentatively TRBD2 (6 bases). Trimming pared 0 bases from V and 7 bases from J, leaving 11 bases between. Germline loops: CDR1 SGHRS, CDR2 YFSETQ. The CDR3 has 14 residues. In DNA form, the CDR3 reads TGCGCCAGCAGCTTGGCTCTAGCGTGGAATGAGCAGTTCTTC. Its translation is CASSLALAWNEQFF. Filled out from reference TRBV5-1 and TRBJ2-1, the complete variable domain reads KAGVTQTPRYLIKTRGQQVTLSCSPISGHRSVSWYQQTPGQGLQFLFEYFSETQRNKGNFPGRFSGRQFSNSRSEMNVSTLELGDSALYLCASSLALAWNEQFFGPGTRLTVL.

This clonotype was detected a few times. V is TRBV5-1 and J is TRBJ2-5, with D possibly matching TRBD2 (6 bases). In germline, CDR1 is SGHRS, CDR2 YFSETQ. V was pared by 2 bases and J by 0 bases, with 11 bases between. This CDR3 contains 15 residues. The CDR3 nucleotides are TGCGCCAGCAGCTTCTCGGGGGAATACCAAGAGACCCAGTACTTC. Amino acids: CASSFSGEYQETQYF.

There are a few counts of this clonotype. The chain recombines TRBV20-1 with TRBJ2-1; no clear D gene. The ends were cut back, 5 bases at V and 0 bases at J, with 14 bases in the middle. The length of the CDR3 is 15 residues. Germline CDR1 reads DFQATT; CDR2 reads SNEGSKA (reference sequence). CDR3 residues: CSAPGPLSSYNEQFF. The CDR3 DNA follows: TGCAGTGCTCCCGGGCCACTATCCTCCTACAATGAGCAGTTCTTC.

This clonotype was counted between two and nine times. This chain uses TRBV3-1 with TRBJ2-6; D gene ambiguous. This CDR3 spans 13 amino acids. With 0 bases removed from V and 4 bases from J, the gap between germline ends came to 1 base. In germline, CDR1 is LGHDT, CDR2 YNNKEL (reference sequence). CDR3 coding DNA: TGTGCCAGCAGCCAAGAAGGGGCCAACGTCCTGACTTTC. Residues: CASSQEGANVLTF.

This clonotype was seen a few times. The V gene is TRBV20-1, the J gene TRBJ2-5; TRBD1 is a possible D gene (6 bases). The V gene's germline CDR1 is DFQATT and CDR2 SNEGSKA (reference sequence). The CDR3 extends over 13 amino acids. V was pared by 3 bases and J by 4 bases, with 12 bases between. The CDR3 region is CSASDRRGETQYF. The CDR3 DNA reads TGCAGTGCTAGTGACAGGCGTGGAGAGACCCAGTACTTC.

This clonotype was counted between two and nine times. The chain combines TRBV12-3 or TRBV12-4 with TRBJ1-1; tentative D call: TRBD1 (5 bases). V was cut by 5 bases and J by 2 bases, with 9 bases left in between. The CDR3 is made up of 13 amino acids. The CDR3 DNA reads TGTGCCAGCAGTCGGACATACAACACTGAAGCTTTCTTT. It encodes CASSRTYNTEAFF.

This clonotype came up many times. The chain is built from TRBV4-1 and TRBJ1-6; weak D call: TRBD1 (5 bases). V lost 2 bases to trimming and J lost 7 bases, with 12 bases between them. CDR1 is MGHRA and CDR2 is YSYEKL in the germline V gene. CDR3 length: 15 residues. CDR3 DNA sequence: TGCGCCAGCAGCCAAAGGGACTGGTCGAATTCACCCCTCCACTTT. Translated, it gives CASSQRDWSNSPLHF.

The chain joins TRBV2 to TRBJ2-1, with TRBD1 matching over 7 bases. V gave up 6 bases and J gave up 13 bases; unmatched junction bases: 21. Germline V lookup: CDR1 SNHLY, CDR2 FYNNEI. CDR3 length: 16 amino acids. The CDR3, as DNA: TGTGCCAGCAGCGGCCCGACGACAGGGCGAAGGGGTTCACAGTTCTTC. Amino acid sequence: CASSGPTTGRRGSQFF.

This clonotype occurred many times. This chain joins TRBV7-6 and TRBJ2-7; tentative D call: TRBD1 (6 bases). The V gene's germline CDR1 is SGHVS and CDR2 FNYEAQ. The CDR3 has 15 residues. The V gene lost 2 bases and the J gene lost 5 bases, with 16 bases spanning the gap. The DNA of the CDR3 is TGTGCCAGCAGCTTATCGGACAGCTTGTCGGACGAGCAGTACGTC. This encodes CASSLSDSLSDEQYV.

The sample holds many counts of this clonotype. The chain links TRBV27 to TRBJ2-7; perhaps TRBD2 as D (6 bases). Trimming removed 2 bases at V and 0 bases at J, with 11 bases between. The CDR3 is 15 amino acids. CDR1 and CDR2 (germline): MNHEY, SMNVEV (reference sequence). Here the CDR3 reads CASSLAGPSSYEQYF. The CDR3 DNA follows: TGTGCCAGCAGTTTAGCGGGACCATCCTCCTACGAGCAGTACTTC.

The CDR3 spells CASSRAGTSADTQYF. The CDR3 bases are TGTGCCAGCAGCCGAGCCGGGACTAGCGCGGATACGCAGTATTTT. The chain carries TRBV5-4 and TRBJ2-3, with 10 positions matching TRBD2. The J segment lost 6 bases and the V segment lost 4 bases, leaving 8 bases of the junction unmatched. The germline CDR1 and CDR2 sequences are SGHNT and YYREEE (reference sequence). This CDR3 has 15 residues.

The CDR3 DNA is TGTGCCAGCAGCTTGTATGGTCAGATCTTCTACGAGCAGTACGTC. This codes for CASSLYGQIFYEQYV. The chain is built from TRBV5-6 and TRBJ2-7; D unclear. V lost 1 base and J 3 bases, leaving 14 bases between the germline ends. CDR3 length: 15 residues. Looked up from germline, CDR1 is SGHDT and CDR2 is YYEEEE.

In its sample, this clonotype was seen many times. This sequence joins TRBV12-3 or TRBV12-4 and TRBJ2-5, with 9 positions matching TRBD1. CDR3 length: 14 residues. With V trimmed by 4 bases and J by 3 bases, 3 bases remained unmatched. CDR3 loop: CASSSWTGEETQYF. The CDR3 DNA reads as TGTGCCAGCAGTTCCTGGACAGGGGAAGAGACCCAGTACTTC.

This clonotype was observed a handful of times. This chain uses TRBV5-1 with TRBJ2-1; 10 bases align to TRBD2. Germline V CDR1 and CDR2: SGHRS, YFSETQ. The V and J ends lost 4 bases and 2 bases, in that order; junction bases with no gene match: 6. The CDR3 consists of 16 residues. In nucleotides, the CDR3 is TGCGCCAGCAGCCCCGCTCTAGCGGGGGCCTACAATGAGCAGTTCTTC. Encoded protein: CASSPALAGAYNEQFF.

This chain uses TRBV7-6 with TRBJ1-1; the D is unclear. Germline V gives CDR1 SGHVS, CDR2 FNYEAQ. This CDR3 comprises 16 residues. Trimming pared 5 bases from V and 0 bases from J, leaving 16 bases between. CDR3 sequence reads: CASSLYSLGMNTEAFF. DNA for the CDR3: TGTGCCAGCAGCCTATACAGTTTGGGGATGAACACTGAAGCTTTCTTT.

In this sample, this clonotype turned up many times. The chain recombines TRBV14 with TRBJ1-1; no clear D. The V and J ends lost 6 bases and 0 bases respectively, with 14 bases between them. The CDR3 runs 15 residues. Germline assignment: CDR1 SGHDN and CDR2 FVKESK. The CDR3: CASSPLGHMNTEAFF. CDR3 nucleotide sequence: TGTGCCAGCAGTCCCCTTGGGCACATGAACACTGAAGCTTTCTTT.

V is TRBV5-6 and J is TRBJ2-2; tentatively, D is TRBD2 (6 bases). CDR1 and CDR2 (germline): SGHDT, YYEEEE. Between the trimmed V and J ends, which lost 4 bases and 1 base, there was a span of 17 bases. The CDR3 sequence is 17 residues long. The CDR3 nucleotides read TGTGCCAGCAGCATCCCGGGAGCATGGAAGAACACCGGGGAGCTGTTTTTT. Translating it yields CASSIPGAWKNTGELFF.

The rearrangement joins TRBV11-2 to TRBJ2-1; 11 nucleotides match TRBD1. Unmatched junction bases numbered 8, after V lost 5 bases and J lost 8 bases. This CDR3 region has 15 residues. The germline V gene encodes CDR1 SGHAT and CDR2 FQNNGV. The CDR3 here is CASSPRTGGFDEQFF. CDR3 nucleotides: TGTGCCAGCAGCCCCCGGACAGGGGGCTTCGATGAGCAGTTCTTC.

This chain's CDR3 is CSARLAGATDTQYF. In DNA, the CDR3 is TGCAGTGCTCGACTAGCGGGGGCCACAGATACGCAGTATTTT. The rearrangement links TRBV20-1 to TRBJ2-3, with 12 bases fitting TRBD2. With 5 bases clipped from V and 2 bases from J, the junction kept 2 bases outside the gene matches. CDR3 length: 14 residues. Germline CDR1 reads DFQATT; CDR2 reads SNEGSKA (reference sequence).

The chain employs TRBV5-1 and TRBJ2-3, with 9 bases that match TRBD1. J was trimmed by 5 bases and V by 9 bases; bases with no gene match: 16. CDR1 SGHRS and CDR2 YFSETQ come from the germline V gene. The CDR3 consists of 16 residues. CDR3 residues: CATRGPRTGVGDTQYF. The CDR3 bases are TGCGCCACAAGAGGACCTAGGACAGGGGTTGGAGATACGCAGTATTTT.

This clonotype was observed a single time. This rearrangement joins TRBV15 to TRBJ2-4; TRBD1 agrees at 8 bases. V was clipped by 5 bases and J by 6 bases; unmatched bases: 9. The CDR3 is made up of 15 amino acids. Germline-derived CDR1 and CDR2 are LNHNV and YYDKDF (reference sequence). For the CDR3, the DNA is TGTGCCACCAGCCCGGACAGGGAGCGCGGAAACATTCAGTACTTC. It is translated as CATSPDRERGNIQYF.

This clonotype has just a few counts. The J gene is TRBJ2-3, the V gene TRBV6-2 or TRBV6-3; TRBD2 matches 10 bases. This CDR3 is built from 14 residues. J was trimmed by 5 bases and V by 8 bases; bases with no gene match: 7. Germline assignment: CDR1 MNHEY and CDR2 SVGEGT. This CDR3 reads CASETSGAEDTQYF. CDR3 coding DNA: TGTGCCAGCGAAACTAGCGGGGCTGAAGATACGCAGTATTTT.

This rearrangement joins TRBV9 to TRBJ2-3; D could derive from TRBD1 or TRBD2 (5 bases each). Germline CDR1 reads SGDLS; CDR2 reads YYNGEE. This CDR3 has 16 amino acids. Trimming pared 0 bases from V and 1 base from J, leaving 12 bases between. DNA of the CDR3: TGTGCCAGCAGCGTAGAAGGTGGGGGTGGCACAGATACGCAGTATTTT. Protein: CASSVEGGGGTDTQYF.

This clonotype turned up a few times. The V call is TRBV7-9, the J call TRBJ2-5; D remains ambiguous. CDR1 and CDR2 (germline): SEHNR, FQNEAQ (reference sequence). The germline V and J ends were trimmed by 5 bases and 4 bases, with 17 bases remaining between them. This CDR3 is built from 15 residues. CDR3 in amino acids: CASSPSLALGETQYF. The CDR3 region has the DNA TGTGCCAGCAGCCCATCGTTGGCCTTAGGAGAGACCCAGTACTTC.

This clonotype was observed a handful of times. The chain recombines TRBV2 with TRBJ1-1, with a weak D call TRBD1 (6 bases). CDR1 SNHLY and CDR2 FYNNEI come from the germline V gene. There are 14 residues in the CDR3. Trimming left V 4 bases short and J 2 bases short, with 11 bases between. The CDR3 spells CASSARTANTEAFF. For the CDR3, the DNA is TGTGCCAGCAGTGCTCGGACAGCAAACACTGAAGCTTTCTTT.

The rearrangement links TRBV6-2 or TRBV6-3 to TRBJ2-3; D is unresolved. This CDR3 is built from 13 residues. From germline, CDR1 is MNHEY and CDR2 SVGEGT. Trimming took off 8 bases at V and 0 bases at J, with 9 bases between the two ends. Written as DNA, the CDR3 is TGTGCCAGCCGATACTCGAGCACAGATACGCAGTATTTT. Translation gives CASRYSSTDTQYF.

This clonotype was counted between two and nine times. V is TRBV24-1 and J is TRBJ2-1; the D is unclear. With 4 bases removed from V and 0 bases from J, the gap between germline ends came to 12 bases. CDR1 and CDR2 from the germline V gene are KGHDR and SFDVKD. There are 16 residues in the CDR3. CDR3: CATSDAAALSYNEQFF. The CDR3 DNA reads as TGTGCCACCAGTGACGCCGCCGCACTCTCCTACAATGAGCAGTTCTTC.